This T cell receptor (beta chain) was retrieved from a study of Graves' ophthalmopathy and Graves' hyperthyroidism. Presentation of ophthalmopathy in the donors involved moderate-to-severe activity, CAS ≥3, NOSPECS ≥4 and a duration under 3 months. Sampling over 7.5 ml of fresh peripheral blood provided the PBMCs. V lost 3 bases and J lost 5, with 17 bases in between. The germline V gene encodes CDR1 KGHSH and CDR2 LQKENI. There are 16 residues in the CDR3. Overall study findings and caveats: With over 85% sensitivity and around 81% specificity, a 13-signature model separated ophthalmopathy from stable hyperthyroidism.

Comments on this clonotype: The antigen is undetermined.

For repertoire sequencing, the TCR beta CDR3 regions were amplified from RNA transcripts. HTBI primers were used in a first-round RT-PCR, which preceded a second-round multiplex PCR. TCRdb re-derived calls from the multiplex PCR reads in MiXCR, one entry per CDR3 protein. Of about 500,000 distinct CDR3 sequences listed, about 15% are singletons. Sequencing used blood. V usage is TRBV18 and J usage is TRBJ1-5; no firm D call. The clonotype was recovered from a young woman with Graves' ophthalmopathy. The CDR3 DNA reads TGTGCCAGCTCACCCCGGGCGCGGGGTCTAGATCAGCCCCAGCATTTT. Translation gives CASSPRARGLDQPQHF.